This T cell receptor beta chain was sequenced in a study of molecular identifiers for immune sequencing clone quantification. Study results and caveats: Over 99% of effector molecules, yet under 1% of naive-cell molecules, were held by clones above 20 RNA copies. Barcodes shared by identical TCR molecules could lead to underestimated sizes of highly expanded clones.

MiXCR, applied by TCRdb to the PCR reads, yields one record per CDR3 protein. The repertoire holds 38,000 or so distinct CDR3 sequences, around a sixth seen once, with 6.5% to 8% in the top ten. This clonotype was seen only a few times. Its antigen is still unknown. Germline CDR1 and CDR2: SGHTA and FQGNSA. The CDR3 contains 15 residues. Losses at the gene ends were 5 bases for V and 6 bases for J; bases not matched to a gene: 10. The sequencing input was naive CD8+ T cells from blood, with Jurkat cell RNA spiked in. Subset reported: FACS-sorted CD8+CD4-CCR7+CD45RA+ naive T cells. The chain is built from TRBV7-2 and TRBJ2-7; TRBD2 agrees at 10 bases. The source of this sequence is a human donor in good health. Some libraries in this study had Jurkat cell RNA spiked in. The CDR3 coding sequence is TGTGCCAGCAGCCAACTTAGCGGGAGGCCCTTCGAGCAGTACTTC. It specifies CASSQLSGRPFEQYF.